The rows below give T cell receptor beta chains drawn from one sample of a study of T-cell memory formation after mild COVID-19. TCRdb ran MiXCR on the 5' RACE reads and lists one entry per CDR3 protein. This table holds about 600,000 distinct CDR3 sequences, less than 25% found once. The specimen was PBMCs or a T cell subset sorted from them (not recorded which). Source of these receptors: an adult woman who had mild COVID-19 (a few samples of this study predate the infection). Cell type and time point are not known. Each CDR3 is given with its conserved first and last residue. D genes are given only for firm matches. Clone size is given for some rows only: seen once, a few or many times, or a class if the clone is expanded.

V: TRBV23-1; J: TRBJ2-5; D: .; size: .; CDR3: CASSQSGRKGSDETQYF; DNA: TGCGCCAGCAGTCAATCGGGTCGGAAGGGGTCTGACGAGACCCAGTACTTC
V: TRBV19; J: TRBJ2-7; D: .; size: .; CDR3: CASRPSSGLAYF; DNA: TGTGCCAGTAGGCCCTCTTCGGGTCTCGCGTACTTC
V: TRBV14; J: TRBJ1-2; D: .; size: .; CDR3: CASSQRSRGVNGYTF; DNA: TGTGCCAGCAGCCAACGATCGAGGGGAGTCAATGGCTACACCTTC
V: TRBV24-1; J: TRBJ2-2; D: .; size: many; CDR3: CATSDWKNTGELFF; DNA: TGTGCCACCAGTGATTGGAAGAACACCGGGGAGCTGTTTTTT
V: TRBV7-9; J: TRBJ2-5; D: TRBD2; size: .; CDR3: CASSLFAGGYQETQYF; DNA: TGTGCCAGCAGCTTATTTGCGGGGGGCTATCAAGAGACCCAGTACTTC
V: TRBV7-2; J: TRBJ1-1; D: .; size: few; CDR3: CASSLQGKRNTEAFF; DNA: TGTGCCAGCAGCTTACAGGGGAAGAGGAACACTGAAGCTTTCTTT
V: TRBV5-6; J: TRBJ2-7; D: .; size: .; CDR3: CASSLMGPYEQYF; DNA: TGTGCCAGCAGCTTGATGGGCCCCTACGAGCAGTACTTC
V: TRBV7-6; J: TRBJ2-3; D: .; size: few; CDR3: CASSSQGWRSPPDTQYF; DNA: TGTGCCAGCAGCTCCCAGGGCTGGCGGTCCCCCCCAGATACGCAGTATTTT
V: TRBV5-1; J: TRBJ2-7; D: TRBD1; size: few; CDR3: CASGQGSYEQYF; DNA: TGCGCCAGCGGACAGGGCTCCTACGAGCAGTACTTC
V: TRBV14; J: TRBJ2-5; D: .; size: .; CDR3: CASSQDEARTQYF; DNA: TGTGCCAGCAGCCAAGATGAAGCTCGGACCCAGTACTTC
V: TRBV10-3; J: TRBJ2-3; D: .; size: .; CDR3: CAISESEGATDTQYF; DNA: TGTGCCATCAGTGAGTCGGAGGGGGCGACAGATACGCAGTATTTT
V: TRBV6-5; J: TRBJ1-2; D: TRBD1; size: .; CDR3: CASRGGQGRGGYTF; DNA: TGTGCCAGCAGGGGGGGACAGGGGAGAGGTGGCTACACCTTC
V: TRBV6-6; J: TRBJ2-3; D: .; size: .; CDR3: CASSPPSSGTDTQYF; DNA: TGTGCCAGCAGTCCCCCGTCTAGCGGCACAGATACGCAGTATTTT
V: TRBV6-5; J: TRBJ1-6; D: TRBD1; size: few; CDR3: CASSYSRQGSSPLHF; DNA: TGTGCCAGCAGTTACTCAAGACAGGGGAGTTCACCCCTCCACTTT
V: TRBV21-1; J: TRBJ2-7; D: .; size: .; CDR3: CASSNNLEIPEPTEQYF; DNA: TGTGCCAGCAGCAATAACTTAGAGATCCCAGAGCCAACCGAGCAGTACTTC
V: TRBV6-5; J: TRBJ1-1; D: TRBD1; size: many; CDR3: CASSAGTGGTEAFF; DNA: TGTGCCAGCAGTGCCGGGACAGGGGGGACTGAAGCTTTCTTT
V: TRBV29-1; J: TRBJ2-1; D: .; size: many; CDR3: CSSHRVSGGLGYNEQFF; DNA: TGCAGCTCTCACCGCGTTAGCGGAGGGTTGGGGTACAATGAGCAGTTCTTC
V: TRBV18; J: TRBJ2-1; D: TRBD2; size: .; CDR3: CASSRTSGRVMDAYNEQFF; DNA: TGTGCCAGCTCCCGCACTAGCGGGAGGGTTATGGACGCCTACAATGAGCAGTTCTTC
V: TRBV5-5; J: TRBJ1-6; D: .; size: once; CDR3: CASSLVRQVNSPLHF; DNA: TGTGCCAGCAGCTTGGTTCGACAGGTGAATTCACCCCTCCACTTT
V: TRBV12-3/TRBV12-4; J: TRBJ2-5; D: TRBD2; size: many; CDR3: CASSSRTSGRPQETQYF; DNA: TGTGCCAGCAGTTCGCGGACTAGCGGGAGGCCCCAAGAGACCCAGTACTTC
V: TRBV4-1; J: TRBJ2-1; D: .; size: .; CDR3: CASSQAERLPGNEQFF; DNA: TGCGCCAGCAGCCAAGCGGAGCGGCTACCGGGGAATGAGCAGTTCTTC
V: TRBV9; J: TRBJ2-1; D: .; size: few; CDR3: CASSVISTFGDPKFF; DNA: TGTGCCAGCAGCGTAATATCGACTTTTGGGGACCCTAAGTTCTTC
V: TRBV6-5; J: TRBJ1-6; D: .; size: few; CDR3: CASSYSGTPIGVSPLHF; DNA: TGTGCCAGCAGTTACTCGGGGACCCCCATCGGAGTTTCACCCCTCCACTTT
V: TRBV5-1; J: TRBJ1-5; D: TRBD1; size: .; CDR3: CASSQDRGSQPQHF; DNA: TGCGCCAGCAGTCAAGACAGGGGGAGTCAGCCCCAGCATTTT
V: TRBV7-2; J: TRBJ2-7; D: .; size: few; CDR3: CASSGRDLIYEQYF; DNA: TGTGCCAGCAGCGGCCGGGACTTGATCTACGAGCAGTACTTC
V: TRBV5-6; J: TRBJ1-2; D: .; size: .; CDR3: CASSLGPPDITYGYTF; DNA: TGTGCCAGCAGCTTGGGTCCGCCGGACATTACCTATGGCTACACCTTC
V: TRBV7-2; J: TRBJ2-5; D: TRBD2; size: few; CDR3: CASAGLAGTQYF; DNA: TGTGCCAGTGCGGGACTAGCTGGGACCCAGTACTTC
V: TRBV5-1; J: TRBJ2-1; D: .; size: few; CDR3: CASSLLRGGNEQFF; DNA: TGCGCCAGCAGCTTGTTACGAGGGGGCAATGAGCAGTTCTTC
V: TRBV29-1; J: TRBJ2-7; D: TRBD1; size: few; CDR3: CSVAPGQGDEQYF; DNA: TGCAGCGTCGCTCCGGGACAGGGGGACGAGCAGTACTTC
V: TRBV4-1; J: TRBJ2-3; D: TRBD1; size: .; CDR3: CASSQDEARGPPGDTQYF; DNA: TGCGCCAGCAGCCAAGATGAGGCGAGGGGGCCCCCGGGAGATACGCAGTATTTT
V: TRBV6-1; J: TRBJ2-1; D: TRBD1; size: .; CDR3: CASSDVTGAYNEQFF; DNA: TGTGCCAGCAGTGATGTGACAGGGGCTTACAATGAGCAGTTCTTC
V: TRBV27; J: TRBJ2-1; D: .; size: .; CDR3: CASTGRGYNEQFF; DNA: TGTGCCAGCACCGGTCGCGGCTACAATGAGCAGTTCTTC
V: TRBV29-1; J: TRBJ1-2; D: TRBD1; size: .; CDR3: CSVAPGTEEYGYTF; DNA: TGCAGCGTTGCCCCAGGGACAGAAGAGTATGGCTACACCTTC
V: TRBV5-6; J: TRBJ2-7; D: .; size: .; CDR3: CASSPNLGSYEQYF; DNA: TGTGCCAGCAGCCCCAACCTAGGATCCTACGAGCAGTACTTC
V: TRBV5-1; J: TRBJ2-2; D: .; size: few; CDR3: CASSFTFRGSGDTGELFF; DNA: TGCGCCAGCAGCTTCACCTTCAGGGGATCGGGTGACACCGGGGAGCTGTTTTTT
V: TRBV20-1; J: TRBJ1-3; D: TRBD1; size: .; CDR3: CSANTDRKANTIYF; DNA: TGCAGTGCTAATACGGACAGGAAGGCAAACACCATATATTTT
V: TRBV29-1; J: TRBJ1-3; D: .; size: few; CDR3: CSVGVSGNTIYF; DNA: TGCAGCGTTGGGGTCTCTGGAAACACCATATATTTT
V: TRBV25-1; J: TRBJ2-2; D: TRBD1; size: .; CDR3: CASSGYRDREGNTGELFF; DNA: TGTGCCAGCAGTGGCTACCGGGACAGGGAAGGCAACACCGGGGAGCTGTTTTTT
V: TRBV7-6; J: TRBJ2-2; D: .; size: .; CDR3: CASRQVVGELFF; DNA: TGTGCCAGCAGACAGGTGGTCGGGGAGCTGTTTTTT
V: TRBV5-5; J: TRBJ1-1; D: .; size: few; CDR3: CASSLIQENTEAFF; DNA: TGTGCCAGCAGCTTGATACAGGAGAACACTGAAGCTTTCTTT
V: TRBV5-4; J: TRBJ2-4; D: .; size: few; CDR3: CASSLDTGSDGKNIQYF; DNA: TGTGCCAGCAGCTTGGATACTGGGTCGGATGGCAAAAACATTCAGTACTTC
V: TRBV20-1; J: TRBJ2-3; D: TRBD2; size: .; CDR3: CSARVRTSGSGNTDTQYF; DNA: TGCAGTGCTAGAGTAAGGACTAGCGGATCGGGGAACACAGATACGCAGTATTTT
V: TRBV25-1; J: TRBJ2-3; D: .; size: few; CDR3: CASSALNDKSTQYF; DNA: TGTGCCAGCAGTGCTTTGAATGACAAAAGTACGCAGTATTTT
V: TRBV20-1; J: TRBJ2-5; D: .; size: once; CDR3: CSAPPGASVETQYF; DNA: TGCAGTGCTCCCCCCGGGGCTAGCGTGGAGACCCAGTACTTC
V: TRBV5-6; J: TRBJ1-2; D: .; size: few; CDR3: CASSLTGPDYGYTF; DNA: TGTGCCAGCAGCCTAACCGGGCCCGACTATGGCTACACCTTC
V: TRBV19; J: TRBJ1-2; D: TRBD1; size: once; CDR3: CASSTFRTGFDGYTF; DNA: TGTGCCAGTAGTACCTTCCGGACAGGGTTCGATGGCTACACCTTC
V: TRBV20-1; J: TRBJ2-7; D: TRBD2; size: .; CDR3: CSARDQGLAGASYEQYF; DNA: TGCAGTGCTAGAGATCAAGGACTAGCGGGGGCCTCCTACGAGCAGTACTTC
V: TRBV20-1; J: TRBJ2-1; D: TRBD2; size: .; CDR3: CSARRSAGGPMKYNEQFF; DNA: TGCAGTGCTAGGCGCTCAGCGGGAGGGCCCATGAAATACAATGAGCAGTTCTTC
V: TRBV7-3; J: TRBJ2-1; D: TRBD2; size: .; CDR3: CARLERGVTYNEQFF; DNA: TGTGCCAGACTCGAGCGGGGGGTCACCTACAATGAGCAGTTCTTC
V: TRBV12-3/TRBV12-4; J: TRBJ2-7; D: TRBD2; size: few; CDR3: CASSYHLFWLAGGPENEQYF; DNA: TGTGCCAGCAGTTACCACCTCTTTTGGCTAGCGGGAGGGCCGGAGAATGAGCAGTACTTC
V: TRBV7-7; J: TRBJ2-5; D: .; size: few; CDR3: CASSLGRQLQETQYF; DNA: TGTGCTAGCAGCTTAGGGCGCCAGCTCCAAGAGACCCAGTACTTC
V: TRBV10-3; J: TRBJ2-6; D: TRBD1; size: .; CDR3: CAIRGQLGANVLTF; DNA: TGTGCCATCAGGGGACAGCTCGGGGCCAACGTCCTGACTTTC
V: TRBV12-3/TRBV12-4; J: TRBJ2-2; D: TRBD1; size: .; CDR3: CASSLMWTGGRSNTGELFF; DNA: TGTGCCAGCAGCCTAATGTGGACAGGGGGCCGATCGAACACCGGGGAGCTGTTTTTT